This TCR beta chain was identified during a study of T cell changes during pregnancy in multiple sclerosis. Germline loops: CDR1 WNHNN, CDR2 SYGVQD (reference sequence). V gave up 3 bases and J gave up 5 bases; unmatched junction bases: 14. The CDR3 loop spans 18 amino acids. The assay was immunoSEQ multiplex PCR, and TCRdb's table has in-frame clones only and misses some. In the table there are tens of thousands of clones, 92% of which are singletons. Sequences were derived from peripheral blood, sampled in the third trimester of pregnancy. The rearrangement joins TRBV10-1 to TRBJ2-2, with 8 positions matching TRBD2. The receptor was derived from a female donor with multiple sclerosis, enrolled in a pregnancy study. CDR3 loop: CASSEVAGGPVVTGELFF. The DNA of the CDR3 is TGCGCCAGCAGTGAAGTTGCGGGAGGCCCCGTTGTGACCGGGGAGCTGTTTTTT.